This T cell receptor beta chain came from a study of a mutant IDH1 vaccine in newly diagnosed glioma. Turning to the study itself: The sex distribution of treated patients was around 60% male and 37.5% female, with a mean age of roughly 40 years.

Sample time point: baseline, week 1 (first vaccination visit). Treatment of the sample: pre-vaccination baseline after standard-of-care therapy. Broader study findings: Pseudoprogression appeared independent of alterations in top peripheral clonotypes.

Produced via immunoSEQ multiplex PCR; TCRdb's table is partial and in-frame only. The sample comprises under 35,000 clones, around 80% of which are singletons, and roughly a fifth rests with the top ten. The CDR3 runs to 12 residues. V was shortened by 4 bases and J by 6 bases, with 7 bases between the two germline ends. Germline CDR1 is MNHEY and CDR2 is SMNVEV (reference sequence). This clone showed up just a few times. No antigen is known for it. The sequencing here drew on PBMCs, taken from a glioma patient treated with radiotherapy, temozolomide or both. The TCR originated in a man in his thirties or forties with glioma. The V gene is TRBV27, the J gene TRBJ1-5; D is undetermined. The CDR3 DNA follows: TGTGCCAGCAGTTCTCGAGGTCAGCCCCAGCATTTT. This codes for CASSSRGQPQHF.